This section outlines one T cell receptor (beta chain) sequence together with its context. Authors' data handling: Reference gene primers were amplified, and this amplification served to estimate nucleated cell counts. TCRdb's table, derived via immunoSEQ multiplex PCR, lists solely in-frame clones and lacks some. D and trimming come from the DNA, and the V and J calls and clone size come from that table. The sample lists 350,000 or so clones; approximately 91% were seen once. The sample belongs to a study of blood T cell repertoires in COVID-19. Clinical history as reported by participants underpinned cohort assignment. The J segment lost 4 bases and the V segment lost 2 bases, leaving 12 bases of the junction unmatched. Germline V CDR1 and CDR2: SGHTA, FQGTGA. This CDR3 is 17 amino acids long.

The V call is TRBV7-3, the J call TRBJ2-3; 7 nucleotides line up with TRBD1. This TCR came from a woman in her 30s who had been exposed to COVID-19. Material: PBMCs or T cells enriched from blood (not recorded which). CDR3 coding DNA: TGTGCCAGCAGCTTACCCCGGACAGGTCCATCCCCAGATACGCAGTATTTT. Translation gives CASSLPRTGPSPDTQYF.